This T cell receptor (beta chain) derives from a study of T-cell reconstitution after alpha-beta-depleted transplantation in children. Trimming took 1 base from V and 9 from J, leaving 16 bases between them. The CDR3 covers 15 residues. Unique molecular identifiers were incorporated when the TCRbeta library was constructed. TCRdb reprocessed the PCR reads via MiXCR and lists one record per CDR3 protein. The data hold approximately 650,000 distinct CDR3 sequences, with around 12% observed a single time. Ten or more counts support this clonotype. The gene calls are TRBV12-3 or TRBV12-4 and TRBJ2-1; weak D call: TRBD2 (6 bases). The source was PBMCs, collected before TCRalphabeta/CD19-depleted stem cell transplant. This TCR was sampled from a girl aged 2 to 10 with congenital amegakaryocytic thrombocytopenia, due to receive a stem cell transplant. CDR3 sequence (DNA): TGTGCCAGCAGTTTAGGGGTGATCGGGAGCACTGAGCAGTTCTTC. This encodes CASSLGVIGSTEQFF.